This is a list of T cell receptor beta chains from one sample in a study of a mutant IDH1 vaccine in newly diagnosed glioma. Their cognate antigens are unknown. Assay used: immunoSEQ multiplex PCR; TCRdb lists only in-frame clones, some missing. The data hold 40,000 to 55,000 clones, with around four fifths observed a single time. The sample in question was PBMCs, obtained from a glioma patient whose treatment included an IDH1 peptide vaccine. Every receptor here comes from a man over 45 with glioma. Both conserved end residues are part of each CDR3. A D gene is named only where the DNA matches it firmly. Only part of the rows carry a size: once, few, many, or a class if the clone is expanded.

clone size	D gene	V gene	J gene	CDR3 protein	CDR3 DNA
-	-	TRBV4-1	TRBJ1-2	CASSQDTSSTGYTF	TGCGCCAGCAGCCAGGACACATCGTCTACTGGCTACACCTTC
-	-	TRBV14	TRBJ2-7	CASSPFFGRGDSYEQYF	TGTGCCAGCAGCCCCTTTTTCGGACGAGGGGATTCCTACGAGCAGTACTTC
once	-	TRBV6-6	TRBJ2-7	CASSYHSQEQYF	TGTGCCAGCAGTTACCATTCGCAGGAGCAGTACTTC
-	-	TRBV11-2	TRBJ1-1	CASSLDVTAPHTEAFF	TGTGCCAGCAGCTTAGATGTGACCGCCCCTCACACTGAAGCTTTCTTT
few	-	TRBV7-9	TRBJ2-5	CASSLEEETQYF	TGTGCCAGCAGCCTCGAGGAGGAGACCCAGTACTTC
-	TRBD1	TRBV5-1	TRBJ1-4	CASSFSGQGSTNEKLFF	TGCGCCAGCAGCTTCTCGGGACAGGGCTCAACTAATGAAAAACTGTTTTTT
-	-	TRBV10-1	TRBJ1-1	CASSAGNTEAFF	TGCGCCAGCAGTGCGGGGAACACTGAAGCTTTCTTT
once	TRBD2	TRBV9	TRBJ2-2	CASSPRLAVAGELFF	TGTGCCAGCAGCCCCCGGCTAGCGGTGGCAGGGGAGCTGTTTTTT
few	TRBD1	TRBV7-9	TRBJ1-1	CASSPYSDRVNTEAFF	TGTGCCAGCAGCCCCTATTCGGACAGGGTCAATACTGAAGCTTTCTTT
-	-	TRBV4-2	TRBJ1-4	CASSLAGEGNEKLFF	TGTGCCAGCAGCCTTGCAGGGGAGGGGAATGAAAAACTGTTTTTT
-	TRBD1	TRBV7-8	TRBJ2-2	CASSLGGTGGTGELFF	TGTGCCAGCAGCTTAGGAGGGACAGGGGGCACCGGGGAGCTGTTTTTT
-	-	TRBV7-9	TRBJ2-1	CASSLVGSSYNEQFF	TGTGCCAGCAGCTTAGTGGGTAGCTCCTACAATGAGCAGTTCTTC
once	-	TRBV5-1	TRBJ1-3	CASSVDGGNTIYF	TGCGCCAGCAGCGTCGACGGAGGAAACACCATATATTTT
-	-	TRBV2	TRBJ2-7	CASSEGGVSYEQYF	TGTGCCAGCAGTGAAGGAGGGGTCTCCTACGAGCAGTACTTC
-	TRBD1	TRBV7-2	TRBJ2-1	CASSSRQGSSYNEQFF	TGTGCCAGCAGCTCACGACAGGGGAGTTCCTACAATGAGCAGTTCTTC
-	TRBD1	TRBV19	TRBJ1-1	CASSDRGRRTEAFF	TGTGCCAGTAGTGACAGGGGGCGACGGACTGAAGCTTTCTTT
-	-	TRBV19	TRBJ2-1	CASSQGGSSYNEQFF	TGTGCCAGTAGCCAGGGGGGGAGCTCCTACAATGAGCAGTTCTTC
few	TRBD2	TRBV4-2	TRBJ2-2	CASSLSGGLTGELFF	TGTGCCAGCAGCCTTAGCGGGGGCCTGACCGGGGAGCTGTTTTTT
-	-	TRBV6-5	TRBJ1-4	CASRTGNEKLFF	TGTGCCAGCAGAACAGGGAACGAAAAACTGTTTTTT
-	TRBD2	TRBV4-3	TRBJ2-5	CASSQITTGGGETQYF	TGCGCCAGCAGCCAGATAACGACGGGGGGAGGAGAGACCCAGTACTTC
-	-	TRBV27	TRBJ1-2	CASSSRDAGFGYTF	TGTGCCAGCAGTTCCCGGGACGCAGGTTTCGGCTACACCTTC
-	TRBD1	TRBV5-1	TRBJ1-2	CASSRDRGRDGYTF	TGCGCCAGCAGCCGTGACAGGGGCAGGGATGGCTACACCTTC
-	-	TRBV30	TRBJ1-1	CAWSASRNTEAFF	TGTGCCTGGAGTGCCAGTAGGAACACTGAAGCTTTCTTT
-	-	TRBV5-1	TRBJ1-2	CASSLHQGSGYTF	TGCGCCAGCAGCTTGCACCAGGGAAGTGGCTACACCTTC
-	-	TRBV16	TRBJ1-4	CASSQRSGANEKLFF	TGTGCCAGCAGCCAAAGGAGTGGGGCTAATGAAAAACTGTTTTTT
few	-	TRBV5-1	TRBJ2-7	CASSLAGQSYEQYF	TGCGCCAGCAGCTTGGCCGGACAGTCCTACGAGCAGTACTTC
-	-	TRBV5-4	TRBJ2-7	CASSLYHGGGEQYF	TGTGCCAGCAGCTTGTACCACGGAGGGGGCGAGCAGTACTTC
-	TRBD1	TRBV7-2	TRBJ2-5	CASSLEGAGYQYF	TGTGCCAGCAGCTTAGAGGGGGCAGGGTACCAGTACTTC
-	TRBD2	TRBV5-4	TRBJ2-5	CASSSLGLAGETQYF	TGTGCCAGCAGCTCCCTCGGACTAGCAGGAGAGACCCAGTACTTC
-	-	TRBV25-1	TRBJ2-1	CASLPRGGIRNEQFF	TGTGCCAGCCTCCCGCGAGGGGGGATCAGGAATGAGCAGTTCTTC
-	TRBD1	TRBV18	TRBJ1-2	CASSLSPGTGNGYTF	TGTGCCAGCTCACTGAGTCCCGGGACAGGGAATGGCTACACCTTC